A single sample gave rise to the 25 T cell receptor beta chains below, sequenced in a study of blood T cells in healthy people across ages. A second about 7 to 12 cycle PCR used barcoded and J-beta primers. MiXCR, run by TCRdb on the 5' RACE reads, gives a single entry per CDR3 protein. There are around 1.7 million distinct CDR3 sequences in the sample; about 30% occur only once, and roughly 8% lies in the top ten. The sequenced sample consisted of blood. The receptors were gathered from a woman aged 25-40 years in good health.

The chain couples TRBV4-1 to TRBJ1-2, with TRBD1 as a possible D gene (5 bases). Germline V lookup: CDR1 MGHRA, CDR2 YSYEKL. V was shortened by 1 base and J by 0 bases, with 12 bases between the two germline ends. The CDR3 consists of 16 residues. The CDR3 loop is CASSQGSWGANYGYTF. CDR3 nucleotide sequence: TGCGCCAGCAGCCAAGGGTCCTGGGGGGCTAACTATGGCTACACCTTC.

This clonotype showed up just a few times. V and J are TRBV6-1 and TRBJ2-3; no definite D call. In germline, CDR1 is MNHNS, CDR2 SASEGT. Trimming pared 4 bases from V and 3 bases from J, leaving 8 bases between. The CDR3 length is 13 residues. CDR3 DNA sequence: TGTGCCAGCAGTGCGTCCCCGACAGATACGCAGTATTTT. Translated, it gives CASSASPTDTQYF.

This clonotype occurred once. Germline and junction disagree at one end, which may indicate a read error. J is TRBJ2-2 and V is TRBV3-1, with TRBD2 matching over 7 bases. The CDR3 covers 15 residues. Germline assignment: CDR1 LGHDT and CDR2 YNNKEL (reference sequence). The CDR3 spells CASSHSGLGGGELIF. The CDR3 nucleotides read TGTGCCAGCAGCCATTCTGGACTAGGAGGCGGGGAGCTGATTTTT. Looking up the rest from reference TRBV3-1 and TRBJ2-2 gives the full variable domain: DTAVSQTPKYLVTQMGNDKSIKCEQNLGHDTMYWYKQDSKKFLKIMFSYNNKELIINETVPNRFSPKSPDKAHLNLHINSLELGDSAVYFCASSHSGLGGGELIFGEGSRLTVL.

This clonotype was detected only a few times. The chain employs TRBV29-1 and TRBJ1-2; perhaps TRBD1 as D (5 bases). Germline V gives CDR1 SQVTM, CDR2 ANQGSEA. The CDR3 runs 11 residues. This chain's CDR3 is CRSGGNYGYTF. CDR3 DNA sequence: TGCAGGAGTGGGGGTAACTATGGCTACACCTTC. Full variable domain (remainder filled in from reference TRBV29-1 and TRBJ1-2): SAVISQKPSRDICQRGTSLTIQCQVDSQVTMMFWYRQQPGQSLTLIATANQGSEATYESGFVIDKFPISRPNLTFSTLTVSNMSPEDSSIYLCRSGGNYGYTFGSGTRLTVV.

This clonotype came up many times. The chain links TRBV29-1 to TRBJ2-7; tentative D call: TRBD2 (6 bases). The ends were cut back, 4 bases at V and 2 bases at J, with 12 bases in the middle. CDR1 and CDR2 from the germline V gene are SQVTM and ANQGSEA. This CDR3 has 13 residues. CDR3 bases: TGCAGCGTTGTAGTGGGACTCCCCTACGAGCAGTACTTC. Translating gives CSVVVGLPYEQYF.

This clonotype was counted only a few times. The chain is built from TRBV7-6 and TRBJ2-5, with D possibly being TRBD1 (6 bases). The V end was cut by 5 bases, the J end by 5 bases, with 21 bases between. The CDR3 sequence is 16 residues long. Per germline, CDR1 SGHVS and CDR2 FNYEAQ. The CDR3 reads CASSIYPRGSGETQYF. In DNA form, the CDR3 reads TGTGCCAGCAGCATCTACCCTAGGGGGTCCGGGGAGACCCAGTACTTC.

This clonotype was found a few times. The chain recombines TRBV5-1 with TRBJ1-2; the D gene is possibly TRBD1 (6 bases). V was clipped by 2 bases and J by 0 bases, with 23 bases between them. This CDR3 comprises 19 residues. Looked up from germline, CDR1 is SGHRS and CDR2 is YFSETQ. The chain's CDR3 is CASSLQRTGLGQANYGYTF. CDR3 coding DNA: TGCGCCAGCAGCTTACAACGAACAGGGTTGGGGCAAGCTAACTATGGCTACACCTTC.

The V call is TRBV25-1, the J call TRBJ2-5; either TRBD1 or TRBD2 may fit D (5 bases each). In germline, CDR1 is MGHDK, CDR2 SYGVNS. The CDR3 has 16 residues. Trimming cost V 3 bases and J 5 bases, with 19 bases left between them. The CDR3 DNA reads TGTGCCAGCAGTGACTACATTGTAGGGGACCGGGAGACCCAGTACTTC. This translates into CASSDYIVGDRETQYF.

This clonotype has ten or more counts. The J gene is TRBJ1-2, the V gene TRBV15; D not resolved. This CDR3 region has 14 residues. CDR1 is LNHNV and CDR2 is YYDKDF in the germline V gene (reference sequence). Deletions cut 0 bases from V and 4 bases from J, with 9 bases between. This chain's CDR3 is CATSRDKKFYGYTF. DNA for the CDR3: TGTGCCACCAGCAGAGATAAGAAGTTCTATGGCTACACCTTC. The entire variable domain, with the rest obtained from reference TRBV15 and TRBJ1-2, is as follows: DAMVIQNPRYQVTQFGKPVTLSCSQTLNHNVMYWYQQKSSQAPKLLFHYYDKDFNNEADTPDNFQSRRPNTSFCFLDIRSPGLGDTAMYLCATSRDKKFYGYTFGSGTRLTVV.

The rearrangement joins TRBV5-1 to TRBJ1-5; a possible D gene is TRBD1 (5 bases). Germline assignment: CDR1 SGHRS and CDR2 YFSETQ. This CDR3 contains 13 residues. V lost 4 bases and J 4 bases, leaving 9 bases between the germline ends. CDR3 coding DNA: TGCGCCAGCAGCAAGGGGTTGAATCAGCCCCAGCATTTT. Amino acid sequence: CASSKGLNQPQHF.

The chain is built from TRBV7-9 and TRBJ1-2; D gene ambiguous. CDR1 is SEHNR and CDR2 is FQNEAQ in the germline V gene (reference sequence). The length of the CDR3 is 14 residues. Trimming pared 1 base from V and 5 bases from J, leaving 11 bases between. The DNA for the CDR3 is TGTGCCAGCAGCTTAGAACTAATTCCATATGGCTACACCTTC. Its translation: CASSLELIPYGYTF.

This clonotype was seen a few times. The V call is TRBV7-6, the J call TRBJ1-1, with D unclear. Trimming left V 5 bases short and J 5 bases short, with 12 bases between. The CDR3 runs to 13 residues. Germline assignment: CDR1 SGHVS and CDR2 FNYEAQ. The DNA for the CDR3 is TGTGCCAGCAGCATCGACCGGGTAACTGAAGCTTTCTTT. It specifies CASSIDRVTEAFF.

This clonotype was observed at least ten times. The genes are TRBV18 and TRBJ2-4; TRBD2 matches 10 bases. Germline CDR1 KGHSH, CDR2 LQKENI. J lost 4 bases, V lost 2 bases, and 5 bases had no gene match. The CDR3 loop spans 16 amino acids. The CDR3 sequence: CASSPTASGGKNIQYF. CDR3 DNA sequence: TGTGCCAGCTCACCAACTGCTAGCGGGGGAAAAAACATTCAGTACTTC.

V and J are TRBV20-1 and TRBJ2-5, with D perhaps TRBD2 (7 bases). Trimming removed 3 bases at V and 4 bases at J, with 12 bases between. The CDR3 is 13 amino acids. The germline gives CDR1 DFQATT, CDR2 SNEGSKA (reference sequence). The CDR3 spells CSASRGARETQYF. Here the CDR3 DNA reads TGCAGTGCTAGTCGGGGGGCCCGAGAGACCCAGTACTTC.

The chain is built from TRBV7-2 and TRBJ2-7; D not certain. V was pared by 5 bases and J by 0 bases, with 14 bases between. The CDR3 has 15 amino acids. The V gene's germline CDR1 is SGHTA and CDR2 FQGNSA. CDR3 amino acids: CASSRTPGHSYEQYF. The CDR3 coding sequence is TGTGCCAGCAGCAGGACCCCCGGTCACTCCTACGAGCAGTACTTC. The complete variable domain, with remaining parts taken from reference TRBV7-2 and TRBJ2-7, reads GAGVSQSPSNKVTEKGKDVELRCDPISGHTALYWYRQSLGQGLEFLIYFQGNSAPDKSGLPSDRFSAERTGGSVSTLTIQRTQQEDSAVYLCASSRTPGHSYEQYFGPGTRLTVT.

At least ten counts were recorded for this clonotype. The chain has TRBV6-5 and TRBJ2-7; D is undetermined. The CDR3 extends over 13 amino acids. Germline assignment: CDR1 MNHEY and CDR2 SVGAGI. CDR3 DNA: TGTTCATCAAACCGATGGAGCTCCTACGAGCAGTACTTC. Its translation: CSSNRWSSYEQYF.

This clonotype has a count of ten or more. The chain employs TRBV9 and TRBJ2-5; 7 bases match TRBD2. CDR1 and CDR2 from the germline V gene are SGDLS and YYNGEE. The CDR3 sequence is 15 residues long. Unmatched junction bases numbered 10, after V lost 4 bases and J lost 4 bases. The CDR3 protein is CASSRTEGGPETQYF. CDR3 in DNA: TGTGCCAGCAGCCGAACGGAGGGAGGGCCAGAGACCCAGTACTTC.

The sample holds a few counts of this clonotype. The V and J genes are TRBV9 and TRBJ1-1; D is perhaps TRBD1 (6 bases). CDR1 is SGDLS, CDR2 YYNGEE, per germline. The CDR3 totals 16 residues. Trimming removed 6 bases at V and 3 bases at J, with 21 bases between. Here the CDR3 reads CASTASGGIVDTEAFF. In DNA, the CDR3 is TGTGCCAGCACCGCCTCGGGGGGCATTGTGGACACTGAAGCTTTCTTT.

This sequence joins TRBV10-3 and TRBJ2-3, with TRBD1 matching 9 bases. V trimming: 2 bases; J trimming: 6 bases; junction bases outside the gene matches: 15. CDR1 ENHRY and CDR2 SYGVKD come from the germline V gene. The CDR3 totals 18 residues. In DNA form, the CDR3 reads TGTGCCATCAGTGAGCCGATGGGAATGGGACAGGGATCCGATACGCAGTATTTT. It yields the protein CAISEPMGMGQGSDTQYF.

This clonotype was picked up many times. Here the CDR3 reads CASGGGHIQYF. The CDR3 nucleotides read TGTGCCAGCGGAGGAGGGCACATTCAGTACTTC. This chain uses TRBV2 with TRBJ2-4; D is perhaps TRBD2 (6 bases). The CDR3 length is 11 residues. CDR1 is SNHLY and CDR2 is FYNNEI in the germline V gene. Trimming took 8 bases from V and 8 from J, leaving 10 bases between them.

The chain links TRBV27 to TRBJ2-3; 8 bases map to TRBD2. The CDR3 loop spans 14 amino acids. With V trimmed by 7 bases and J by 4 bases, 7 bases remained unmatched. Germline loops: CDR1 MNHEY, CDR2 SMNVEV (reference sequence). Here the CDR3 reads CASTSGLVADTQYF. The CDR3 coding sequence is TGTGCCAGCACCTCGGGACTAGTGGCAGATACGCAGTATTTT.

This clonotype was picked up a small number of times. At one end, the junction sequence differs from germline, possibly due to a read error. The CDR3 region is CAGSREFGELFF. CDR3 DNA sequence: TGTGCCGGCAGCCGAGAATTCGGGGAGCTGTTTTTT. V and J are TRBV7-9 and TRBJ2-2; D unresolved. CDR3 size: 12 residues. Germline CDR1 is SEHNR and CDR2 is FQNEAQ (reference sequence).

Notes on this clonotype: Given a much more abundant clone one base away, this may be a read error. The V call is TRBV5-1, the J call TRBJ2-4; 7 bases fit TRBD2. The CDR3 sequence is 15 residues long. The V gene end was trimmed by 6 bases and the J gene end by 13 bases; junction bases not matched to a gene: 19. Germline CDR1 SGHRS, CDR2 YFSETQ. The CDR3 region has the DNA TGCGCCAGCACCAAAGACCGGGACTACTACAATGAGCAGTACTTC. This gives the protein CASTKDRDYYNEQYF.

This clonotype was counted between two and nine times. V gene TRBV20-1 combines with J gene TRBJ2-3, with 12 bases that match TRBD2. Germline V lookup: CDR1 DFQATT, CDR2 SNEGSKA (reference sequence). CDR3 size: 15 residues. The trim removed 3 bases at V and 3 bases at J, leaving 4 bases unmatched. The CDR3 DNA sequence: TGCAGTGCTAGTGTCACTAGCGGGGGGACAGATACGCAGTATTTT. As protein: CSASVTSGGTDTQYF.

There are a few counts of this clonotype. The V and J genes are TRBV7-2 and TRBJ2-3, with D perhaps matching TRBD1 or TRBD2 (5 bases each). Deletions cut 10 bases from V and 7 bases from J, with 18 bases between. Per the germline V gene, CDR1 is SGHTA and CDR2 is FQGNSA. The CDR3 totals 13 residues. The CDR3 bases are TGTGCCACAGACTTTGTTGGGGGTAATACGCAGTATTTT. Its translation is CATDFVGGNTQYF.